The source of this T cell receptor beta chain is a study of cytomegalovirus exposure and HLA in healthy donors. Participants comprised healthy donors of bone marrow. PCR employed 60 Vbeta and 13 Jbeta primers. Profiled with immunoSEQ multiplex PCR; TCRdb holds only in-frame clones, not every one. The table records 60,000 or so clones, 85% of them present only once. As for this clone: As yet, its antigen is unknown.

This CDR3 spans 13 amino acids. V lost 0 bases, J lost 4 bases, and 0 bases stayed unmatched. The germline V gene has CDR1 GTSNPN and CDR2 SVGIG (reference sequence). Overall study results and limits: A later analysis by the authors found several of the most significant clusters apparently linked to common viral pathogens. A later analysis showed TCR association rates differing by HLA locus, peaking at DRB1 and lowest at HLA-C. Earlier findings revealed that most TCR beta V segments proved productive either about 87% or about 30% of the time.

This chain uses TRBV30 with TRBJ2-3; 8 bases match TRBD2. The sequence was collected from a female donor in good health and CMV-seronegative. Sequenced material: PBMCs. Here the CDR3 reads CAWSVAGADTQYF. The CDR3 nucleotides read TGTGCCTGGAGTGTAGCGGGGGCAGATACGCAGTATTTT.